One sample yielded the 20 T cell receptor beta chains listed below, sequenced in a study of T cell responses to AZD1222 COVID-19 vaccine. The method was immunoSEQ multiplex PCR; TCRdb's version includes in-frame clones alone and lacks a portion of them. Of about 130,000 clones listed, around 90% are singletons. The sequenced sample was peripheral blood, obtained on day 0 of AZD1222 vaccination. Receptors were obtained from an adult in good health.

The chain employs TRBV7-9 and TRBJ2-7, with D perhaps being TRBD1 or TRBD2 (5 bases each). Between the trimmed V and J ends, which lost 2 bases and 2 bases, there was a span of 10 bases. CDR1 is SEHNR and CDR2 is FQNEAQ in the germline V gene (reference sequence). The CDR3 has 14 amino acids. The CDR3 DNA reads TGTGCCAGCAGCTTAACGAGGGGTCCCTACGAGCAGTACTTC. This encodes CASSLTRGPYEQYF.

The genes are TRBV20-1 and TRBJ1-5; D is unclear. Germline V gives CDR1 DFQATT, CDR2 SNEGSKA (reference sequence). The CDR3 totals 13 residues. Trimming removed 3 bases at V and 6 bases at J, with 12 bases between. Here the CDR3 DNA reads TGCAGTGCTAGTCGGCAGGCCATTCAGCCCCAGCATTTT. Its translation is CSASRQAIQPQHF.

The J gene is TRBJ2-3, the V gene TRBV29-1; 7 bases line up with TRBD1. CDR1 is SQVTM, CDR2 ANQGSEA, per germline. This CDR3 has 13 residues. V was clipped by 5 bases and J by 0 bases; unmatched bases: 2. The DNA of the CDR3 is TGCAGCGTTACAGGGGCCAGCACAGATACGCAGTATTTT. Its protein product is CSVTGASTDTQYF.

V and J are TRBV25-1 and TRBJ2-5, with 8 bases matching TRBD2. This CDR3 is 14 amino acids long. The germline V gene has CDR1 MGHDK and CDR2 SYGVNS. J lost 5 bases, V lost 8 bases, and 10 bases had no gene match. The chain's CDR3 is CASSRGGVGETQYF. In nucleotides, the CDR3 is TGTGCCAGCTCTCGGGGGGGGGTGGGGGAGACCCAGTACTTC.

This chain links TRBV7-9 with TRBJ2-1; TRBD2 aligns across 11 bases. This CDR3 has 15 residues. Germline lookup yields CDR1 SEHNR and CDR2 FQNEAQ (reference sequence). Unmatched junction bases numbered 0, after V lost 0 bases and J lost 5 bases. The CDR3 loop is CASSLAGLADNEQFF. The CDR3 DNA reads TGTGCCAGCAGCTTAGCGGGACTAGCGGACAATGAGCAGTTCTTC.

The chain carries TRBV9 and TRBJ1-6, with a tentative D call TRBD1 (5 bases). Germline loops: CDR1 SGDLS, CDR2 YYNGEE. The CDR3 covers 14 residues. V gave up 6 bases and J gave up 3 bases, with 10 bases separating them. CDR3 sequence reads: CASNRDGYNSPLHF. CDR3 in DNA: TGTGCCAGCAACCGGGACGGCTATAATTCACCCCTCCACTTT.

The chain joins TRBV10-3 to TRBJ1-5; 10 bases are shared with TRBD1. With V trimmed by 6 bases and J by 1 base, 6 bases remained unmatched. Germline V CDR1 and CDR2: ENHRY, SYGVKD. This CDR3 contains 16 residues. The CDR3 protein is CAISLTGGLSNQPQHF. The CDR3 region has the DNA TGTGCCATCAGCCTGACAGGGGGCCTGAGCAATCAGCCCCAGCATTTT.

The CDR3 spells CASSQSTTFYGYTF. The CDR3, as DNA: TGTGCCAGCAGTCAGTCGACGACATTCTATGGCTACACCTTC. The chain links TRBV25-1 to TRBJ1-2; D gene uncertain. Germline V gene data show CDR1 as MGHDK and CDR2 as SYGVNS. The V and J ends lost 5 bases and 4 bases respectively, with 14 bases between them. This CDR3 spans 14 amino acids.

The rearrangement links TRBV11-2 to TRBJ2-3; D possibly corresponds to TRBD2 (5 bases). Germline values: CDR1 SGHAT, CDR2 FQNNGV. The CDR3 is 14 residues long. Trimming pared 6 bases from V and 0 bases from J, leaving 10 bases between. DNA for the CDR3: TGTGCCAGCAGTCAACGCGGGAGCACAGATACGCAGTATTTT. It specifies CASSQRGSTDTQYF.

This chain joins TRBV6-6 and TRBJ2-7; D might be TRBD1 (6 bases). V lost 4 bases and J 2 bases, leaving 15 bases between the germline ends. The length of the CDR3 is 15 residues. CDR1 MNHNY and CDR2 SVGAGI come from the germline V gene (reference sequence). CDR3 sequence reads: CASSLNDRRAYEQYF. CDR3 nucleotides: TGTGCCAGCAGTTTAAATGACAGGCGCGCCTACGAGCAGTACTTC.

The CDR3 region is CASSGTDSNQPQHF. The CDR3, as DNA: TGCGCCAGCAGTGGGACCGATAGCAATCAGCCCCAGCATTTT. This chain connects TRBV10-1 to TRBJ1-5; no clear D gene. V was pared by 4 bases and J by 0 bases, with 7 bases between. Germline V gives CDR1 WNHNN, CDR2 SYGVQD (reference sequence). This CDR3 region has 14 residues.

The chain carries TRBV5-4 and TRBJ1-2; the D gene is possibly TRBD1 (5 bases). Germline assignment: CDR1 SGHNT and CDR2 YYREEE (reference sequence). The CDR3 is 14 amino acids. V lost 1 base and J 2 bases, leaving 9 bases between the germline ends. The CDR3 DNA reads TGTGCCAGCAGCTTGAATGCAGGGAACTATGGCTACACCTTC. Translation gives CASSLNAGNYGYTF.

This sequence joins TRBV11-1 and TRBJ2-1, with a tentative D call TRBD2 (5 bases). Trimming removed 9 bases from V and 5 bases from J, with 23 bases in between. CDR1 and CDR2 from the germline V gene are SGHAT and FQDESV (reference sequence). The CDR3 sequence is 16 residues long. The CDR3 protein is CASLGPRTGSHNEQFF. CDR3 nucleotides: TGTGCCAGTTTGGGTCCCAGGACTGGATCCCACAATGAGCAGTTCTTC.

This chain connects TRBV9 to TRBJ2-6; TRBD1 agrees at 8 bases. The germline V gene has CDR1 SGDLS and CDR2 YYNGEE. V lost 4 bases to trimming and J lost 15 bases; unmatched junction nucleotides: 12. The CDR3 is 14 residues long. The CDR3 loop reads CASSPSSVTGGLTF. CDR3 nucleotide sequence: TGTGCCAGCAGCCCTAGCAGTGTAACAGGGGGCCTGACTTTC.

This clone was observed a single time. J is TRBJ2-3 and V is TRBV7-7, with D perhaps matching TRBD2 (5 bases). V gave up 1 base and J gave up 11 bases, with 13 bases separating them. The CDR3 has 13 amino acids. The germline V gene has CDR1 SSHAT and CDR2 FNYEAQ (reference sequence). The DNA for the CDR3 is TGTGCCAGCAGCTTAGAACGGGGTACCGAGCAGTATTTT. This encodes CASSLERGTEQYF.

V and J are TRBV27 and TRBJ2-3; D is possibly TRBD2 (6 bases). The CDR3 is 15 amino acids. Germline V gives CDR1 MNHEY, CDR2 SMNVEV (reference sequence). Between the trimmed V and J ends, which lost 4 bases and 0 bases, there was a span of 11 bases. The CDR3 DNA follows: TGTGCCAGCAGTTCGCCCCGGGGGAGCACAGATACGCAGTATTTT. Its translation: CASSSPRGSTDTQYF.

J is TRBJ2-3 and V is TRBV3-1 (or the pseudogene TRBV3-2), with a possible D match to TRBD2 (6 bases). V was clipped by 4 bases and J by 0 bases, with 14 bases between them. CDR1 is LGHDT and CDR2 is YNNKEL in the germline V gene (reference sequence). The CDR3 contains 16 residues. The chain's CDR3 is CASSRRGATSTDTQYF. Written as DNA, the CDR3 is TGTGCCAGCAGCCGCCGCGGGGCCACTAGCACAGATACGCAGTATTTT.

The CDR3 DNA sequence: TGTGCCAGCAGCTATAGCGGGCTCGAGCAGTACTTC. Amino acid sequence: CASSYSGLEQYF. The chain recombines TRBV7-2 with TRBJ2-7, with 7 bases aligning to TRBD2. J gave up 6 bases and V 4 bases, and 3 bases lay outside the gene matches. CDR3 length: 12 residues. Germline-derived CDR1 and CDR2 are SGHTA and FQGNSA.

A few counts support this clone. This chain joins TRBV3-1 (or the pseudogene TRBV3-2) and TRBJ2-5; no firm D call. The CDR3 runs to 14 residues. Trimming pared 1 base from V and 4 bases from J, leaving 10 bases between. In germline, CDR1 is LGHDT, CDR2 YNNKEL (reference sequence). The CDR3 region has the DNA TGTGCCAGCAGCCAAGCAGAACGTTCAGAGACCCAGTACTTC. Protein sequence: CASSQAERSETQYF.

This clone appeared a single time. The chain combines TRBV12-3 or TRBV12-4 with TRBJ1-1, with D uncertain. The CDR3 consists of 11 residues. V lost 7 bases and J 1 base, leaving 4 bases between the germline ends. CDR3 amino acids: CASTKNTEAFF. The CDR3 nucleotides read TGTGCCAGCACCAAGAACACTGAAGCTTTCTTT.